This is a list of T cell receptor beta chains from one sample in a study of blood T cell repertoires in COVID-19. The protocol was immunoSEQ multiplex PCR, while the TCRdb copy is restricted to in-frame clones and leaves out a portion. The sample yields fewer than 200,000 clones, about 86% seen once. The sample taken for sequencing was peripheral blood. The source of these receptors is a man between 45 and 60 years old with active or convalescent COVID-19. Each CDR3 is given with its conserved first and last residue. The D gene is left open where the match is weak.

V gene	D gene	J gene	CDR3 protein	CDR3 DNA
TRBV7-2	TRBD2	TRBJ2-1	CASNAGAGASEQFF	TGTGCCAGCAACGCTGGAGCGGGGGCTAGTGAGCAGTTCTTC
TRBV5-1	TRBD1	TRBJ2-4	CASSLSRQGAKNIQYF	TGCGCCAGCAGCTTGTCGCGACAGGGGGCCAAAAACATTCAGTACTTC
TRBV7-9	NA	TRBJ1-1	CASSLDTGMNTEAFF	TGTGCCAGCAGCTTAGACACAGGGATGAACACTGAAGCTTTCTTT
TRBV30	NA	TRBJ1-1	CASLKQGNTEAFF	TGTGCCTCCTTAAAACAGGGGAACACTGAAGCTTTCTTT
TRBV13	TRBD2	TRBJ2-1	CASSPRSGGANEQFF	TGTGCCAGCAGCCCGAGGAGCGGGGGTGCCAATGAGCAGTTCTTC
TRBV3-1/TRBV3-2	TRBD1	TRBJ2-7	CASSPAGGPYEQYF	TGTGCCAGCAGCCCCGCAGGGGGCCCCTACGAGCAGTACTTC
TRBV18	NA	TRBJ2-2	CASSPGTSNTGELFF	TGTGCCAGCTCACCCGGGACATCGAACACCGGGGAGCTGTTTTTT
TRBV10-1	TRBD2	TRBJ2-1	CASRDGAGDYLYNEQFF	TGCGCCAGCAGAGACGGGGCGGGAGATTACCTCTACAATGAGCAGTTCTTC
TRBV7-9	NA	TRBJ2-5	CASSLVRGQETQYF	TGTGCCAGCAGCTTAGTTAGAGGCCAAGAGACCCAGTACTTC
TRBV4-1	TRBD2	TRBJ2-3	CASSQATTSGRGGTDTQYF	TGCGCCAGCAGCCAAGCTACGACTAGCGGGAGAGGGGGCACAGATACGCAGTATTTT
TRBV19	TRBD1	TRBJ2-7	CASSIQTGTESYEQYF	TGTGCCAGTAGTATTCAAACCGGGACAGAAAGCTACGAGCAGTACTTC